These 3 T cell receptor beta chains were sequenced from one sample in a study of shared clonotypes between healthy human individuals. Naive CD8 cells lacked CD45RO and underwent positive selection for CCR7, leaving out terminally differentiated effector memory CD45RA+ cells. Some clones are missing from TCRdb's copy, which holds only in-frame ones; the method was immunoSEQ multiplex PCR. The repertoire has about 2.1 million clones, around 93% of them found once; the top ten carry approximately 1.6%. The sequenced sample was naive CD8+ T cells from PBMCs. All receptors come from a man in his late teens or twenties in good health. Some clones in this sample may be carry-over from other donors' samples.

The chain uses TRBV2 and TRBJ2-1, with 9 bases fitting TRBD2. J lost 4 bases, V lost 6 bases, and 7 bases had no gene match. CDR3 length equals 15 residues. Germline assignment: CDR1 SNHLY and CDR2 FYNNEI. The CDR3 here is CASRPPAGGYNEQFF. In DNA form, the CDR3 reads TGTGCCAGCAGGCCACCGGCGGGAGGGTACAATGAGCAGTTCTTC.

The chain has TRBV7-8 and TRBJ2-7, with TRBD2 matching 7 bases. CDR1 is SGHVS, CDR2 FQNEAQ, per germline. The CDR3 has 15 amino acids. After removal of 5 bases from V and 1 base from J, the junction contained 8 bases not matched to a gene. The chain's CDR3 is CASSPNSGLSYEQYF. The CDR3 DNA reads as TGTGCCAGCAGCCCGAATAGCGGGTTGTCCTACGAGCAGTACTTC.

The chain uses TRBV28 and TRBJ2-7; 14 positions match TRBD2. CDR1 is MDHEN, CDR2 SYDVKM, per germline. The CDR3 length is 16 residues. After removal of 3 bases from V and 5 bases from J, the junction contained 6 bases not matched to a gene. In DNA form, the CDR3 reads TGTGCCAGCAGTTTTAAGGGACTAGCGGGAGCACACGAGCAGTACTTC. It codes for CASSFKGLAGAHEQYF.